This TCR beta chain was sequenced in a study of blood T cell repertoires in COVID-19. Study-level background: The study drew acute and convalescent COVID-19 samples from the United States, Italy and Spain.

Generated by immunoSEQ multiplex PCR, the TCRdb table keeps only in-frame clones and is missing some. This table holds some 400,000 clones, 75% to 90% found once. The germline gives CDR1 LNHDA, CDR2 SQIVND (reference sequence). This CDR3 spans 18 amino acids. With 7 bases clipped from V and 4 bases from J, the junction kept 16 bases outside the gene matches. Enrolled through a virtual design, the participants were between 18 and 89 years of age and came from about two dozen US areas. Two consecutive negative NP/OP PCR tests, clearance, or resolved symptoms defined Cohort 3 recovery. The genes are TRBV19 and TRBJ2-1; 10 bases fit TRBD2. The sequence was obtained from a man aged 25-45 years who had recovered from COVID-19. Sequenced: PBMCs or T cells enriched from blood (not recorded which). The CDR3 sequence is CASTLNQAGGPPYNEQFF. The CDR3 DNA is TGTGCCAGTACCCTCAACCAAGCGGGAGGGCCCCCTTACAATGAGCAGTTCTTC.